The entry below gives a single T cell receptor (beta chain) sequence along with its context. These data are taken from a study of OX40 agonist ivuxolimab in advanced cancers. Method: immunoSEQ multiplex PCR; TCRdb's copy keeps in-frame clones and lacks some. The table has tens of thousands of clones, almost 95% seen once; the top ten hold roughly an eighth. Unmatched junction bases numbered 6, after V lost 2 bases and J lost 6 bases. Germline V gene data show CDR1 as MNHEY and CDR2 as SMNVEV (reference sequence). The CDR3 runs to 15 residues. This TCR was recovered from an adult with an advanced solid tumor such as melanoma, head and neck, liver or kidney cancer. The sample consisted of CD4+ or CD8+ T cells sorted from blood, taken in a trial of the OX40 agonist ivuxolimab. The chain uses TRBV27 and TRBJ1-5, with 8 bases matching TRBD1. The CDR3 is CASSLGRTGIQPQHF. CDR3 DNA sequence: TGTGCCAGCAGTTTAGGCCGGACAGGGATTCAGCCCCAGCATTTT.